This is a list of T cell receptor beta chains from one sample in a study of shared clonotypes between healthy human individuals. Produced via immunoSEQ multiplex PCR; TCRdb's table is partial and in-frame only. The sample includes approximately 2.4 million clones, almost 96% of them seen just once. The source material was naive CD4+ T cells sorted from blood. All receptors derive from a man between 18 and 35 years old in good health. CDR3s leave out the opening cysteine and the closing phenylalanine or tryptophan.

TRBJ2-4 | TRBV7-9 | ASSPRSGVNIQY
TRBJ2-1 | TRBV7-2 | ASSFGGSYNEQF
TRBJ2-7 | TRBV2 | ASSEAQGRKSEQY
TRBJ2-7 | TRBV5-4 | ASSLGGERKYEQY
TRBJ2-6 | TRBV2 | ASSIGQSGANVLT
TRBJ1-1 | TRBV5-1 | ASSLGETAAEAF
TRBJ1-6 | TRBV19 | ASSDRYNSPLH
TRBJ2-3 | TRBV4-1 | ASSRTPGLVTDTQY
TRBJ1-1 | TRBV28 | ASRMRGGIMNTEAF
TRBJ1-1 | TRBV5-1 | ASSLGGRTNTEAF
TRBJ2-7 | TRBV27 | ASSPRFSGLPYEQY
TRBJ2-3 | TRBV6-4 | ASSDTGGPTDTQY
TRBJ2-1 | TRBV25-1 | ASSGGEGAPSYNEQF
TRBJ1-1 | TRBV10-2 | ASSPGQVNTEAF
TRBJ1-1 | TRBV2 | ASTQGENTEAF
TRBJ1-5 | TRBV18 | ASSPGIAGGHQPQH
TRBJ2-2 | TRBV7-3 | APDESFCTGELF
TRBJ1-1 | TRBV5-4 | ASSQGITEAF
TRBJ1-2 | TRBV5-1 | ASSLRNRGDAVNYGYT
TRBJ1-6 | TRBV18 | ASSPQSTSYNSPLH
TRBJ2-1 | TRBV7-2 | ASSLGERNEQF
TRBJ2-5 | TRBV5-6 | ASSFPLKARETQY
TRBJ2-3 | TRBV9 | ASSVDGRVDTQY
TRBJ2-5 | TRBV30 | AWGIQETQY
TRBJ2-3 | TRBV6-5 | ASSSGLANTDTQY
TRBJ2-3 | TRBV5-1 | ASSSGVSSTDTQY
TRBJ2-7 | TRBV5-8 | ASSLTLGVSGRAYEQY
TRBJ1-3 | TRBV5-4 | ASSQLTGGNTIY
TRBJ2-3 | TRBV28 | ASSSRTPIYTQY
TRBJ2-7 | TRBV11-1 | ASSLDQTPSYEQY
TRBJ2-2 | TRBV2 | ASCEDRITGELF
TRBJ2-3 | TRBV4-2 | ASSKATSSPDTQY
TRBJ2-3 | TRBV5-6 | ASRPVDTDTQY
TRBJ2-1 | TRBV9 | ASSVGAPTGFNEQF
TRBJ1-3 | TRBV7-8 | ASSPRGGSGNTIY
TRBJ2-2 | TRBV27 | ASSSDRPANTGELF
TRBJ1-2 | TRBV2 | ASSAGQGYYGYT